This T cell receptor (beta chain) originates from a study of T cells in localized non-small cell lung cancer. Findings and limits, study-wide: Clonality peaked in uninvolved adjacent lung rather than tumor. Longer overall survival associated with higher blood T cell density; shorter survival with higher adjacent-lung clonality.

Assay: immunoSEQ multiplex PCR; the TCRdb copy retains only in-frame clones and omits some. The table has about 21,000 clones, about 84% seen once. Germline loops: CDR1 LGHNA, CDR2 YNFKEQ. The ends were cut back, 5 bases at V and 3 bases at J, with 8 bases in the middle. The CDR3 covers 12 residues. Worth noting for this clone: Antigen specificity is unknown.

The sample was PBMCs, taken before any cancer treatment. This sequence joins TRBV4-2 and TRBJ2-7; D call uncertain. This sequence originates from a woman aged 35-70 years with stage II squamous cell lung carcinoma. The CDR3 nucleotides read TGTGCCAGCAGCTTCGACGACTACGAGCAGTACTTC. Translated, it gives CASSFDDYEQYF.